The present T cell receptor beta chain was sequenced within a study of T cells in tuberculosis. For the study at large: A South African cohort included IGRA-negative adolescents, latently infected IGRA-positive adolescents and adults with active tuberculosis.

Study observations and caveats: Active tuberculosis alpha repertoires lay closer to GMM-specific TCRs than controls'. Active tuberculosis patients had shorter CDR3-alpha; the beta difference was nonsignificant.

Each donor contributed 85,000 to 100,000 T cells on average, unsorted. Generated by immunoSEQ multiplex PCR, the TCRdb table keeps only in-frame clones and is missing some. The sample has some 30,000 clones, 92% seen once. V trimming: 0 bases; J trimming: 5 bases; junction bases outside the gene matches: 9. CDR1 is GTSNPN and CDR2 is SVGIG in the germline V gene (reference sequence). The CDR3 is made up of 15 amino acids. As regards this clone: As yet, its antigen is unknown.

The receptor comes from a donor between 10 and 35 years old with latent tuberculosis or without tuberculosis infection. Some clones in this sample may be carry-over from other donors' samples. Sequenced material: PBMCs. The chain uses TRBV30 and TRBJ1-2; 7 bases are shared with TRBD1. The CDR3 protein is CAWSVPPDRVYGYTF. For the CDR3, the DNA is TGTGCCTGGAGTGTACCCCCCGACAGGGTATATGGCTACACCTTC.